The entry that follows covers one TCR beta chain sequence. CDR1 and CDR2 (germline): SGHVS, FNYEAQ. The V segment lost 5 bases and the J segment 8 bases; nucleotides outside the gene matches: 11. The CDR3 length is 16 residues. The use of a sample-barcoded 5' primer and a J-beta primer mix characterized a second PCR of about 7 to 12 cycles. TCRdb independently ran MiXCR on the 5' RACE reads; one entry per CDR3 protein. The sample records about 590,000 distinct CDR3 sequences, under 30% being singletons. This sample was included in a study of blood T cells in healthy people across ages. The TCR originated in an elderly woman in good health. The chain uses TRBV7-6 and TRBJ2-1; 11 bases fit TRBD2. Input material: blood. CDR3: CASSPRPSGGRDEQFF. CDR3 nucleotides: TGTGCCAGCAGCCCGCGCCCTAGCGGGGGGCGGGATGAGCAGTTCTTC.